This T cell receptor (beta chain) stems from a study of CD8 T cells in ankylosing spondylitis. Germline assignment: CDR1 SGHTA and CDR2 FQGNSA. V lost 5 bases and J lost 7; bases outside the gene matches: 13. There are 16 residues in the CDR3. As concerns this clonotype: The antigen is not known.

Broader study findings: There was reportedly significant enrichment of clones that were disease-linked in matched ankylosing spondylitis synovial fluid. Ankylosing spondylitis blood seemed to carry a telltale TCR beta motif made of about 8 highly homologous variants.

TCRdb itself ran the 5' RACE reads through MiXCR, one entry per CDR3 protein. Of hundreds of thousands of distinct CDR3 sequences listed, approximately 17% are singletons. The material sequenced was blood, either unsorted or a sorted T cell fraction (not recorded which). This TCR was recovered from a male donor with ankylosing spondylitis. The J gene is TRBJ2-7, the V gene TRBV7-2, with 11 nucleotides matching TRBD2. CDR3 in DNA: TGTGCCAGCAGCCTTACGGTACTAGCGGGAGCTGGGGAGCAGTACTTC. Amino acid sequence: CASSLTVLAGAGEQYF.